This T cell receptor beta chain derives from a study of graft-versus-host responses after intestinal transplantation. To note about this clone: Antigen unknown.

Profiled with immunoSEQ multiplex PCR; TCRdb holds only in-frame clones, not every one. The sample includes about 89,000 clones, about nine tenths seen only once; the top ten take over 0.3%. This CDR3 spans 16 amino acids. V gave up 5 bases and J gave up 1 base, with 18 bases separating them. The V gene's germline CDR1 is SGHDT and CDR2 YYEEEE. The chain combines TRBV5-6 with TRBJ1-1; D not certain. The sequencing used unstimulated CD4+ T cells sorted from spleen or lymph node cells, collected before intestinal transplant. The clonotype was recovered from a human donor who received an intestinal transplant. The DNA for the CDR3 is TGTGCCAGCAGTTCCGCGGGGAGGTGGGCGAACACTGAAGCTTTCTTT. Translation: CASSSAGRWANTEAFF.